These T cell receptor beta chains were read from a single sample in a study of T cell changes during pregnancy in multiple sclerosis. TCRdb keeps only in-frame clones here, not all; method: immunoSEQ multiplex PCR. This sample has about 36,000 clones, with around 89% found just once. The sequences come from CD4+ T cells from peripheral blood mononuclear cells, collected in the first trimester of pregnancy. These TCRs come from a female donor with multiple sclerosis, enrolled in a pregnancy study. Both conserved end residues are trimmed from each CDR3.

V: TRBV10-2; CDR3: ASSAGLAGQGGETQY
V: TRBV6-4; CDR3: ASSDLPGQGQPQH
V: TRBV6-4; CDR3: ASSRDSRKADTQY
V: TRBV19; CDR3: ASSGQINQPQH
V: TRBV11-1; CDR3: ASSFFAGGHEQF
V: TRBV30; CDR3: ASSFGTGEQF
V: TRBV27; CDR3: ASSLSLPETQY
V: TRBV9; CDR3: ASSTFDRGSGNTIY
V: TRBV6-1; CDR3: ASSMMAGAHTEAF
V: TRBV5-1; CDR3: ASSAAGGMNTEAF
V: TRBV6-1; CDR3: ASSPQTGGYEKLF
V: TRBV18; CDR3: ASSPLAGGHNEQF
V: TRBV11-3; CDR3: ASSLGGLAGETQY
V: TRBV27; CDR3: ASSSNTGYEQY
V: TRBV9; CDR3: ASSVVRDSSYEQY
V: TRBV9; CDR3: ASSPQPGEFNSPLH
V: TRBV2; CDR3: ASKFGQGAAHGGNTIY
V: TRBV19; CDR3: ASSIWDRGNYEQY
V: TRBV5-6; CDR3: ASSYLAAPYNEQF
V: TRBV19; CDR3: ASWRGSGTGELF
V: TRBV10-3; CDR3: AIREMGGETQY
V: TRBV18; CDR3: ASSPLGTGEYNEQF
V: TRBV30; CDR3: AWSVRAEDTEAF
V: TRBV30; CDR3: AWTGAGDTQY
V: TRBV29-1; CDR3: SVRGSEKLF
V: TRBV7-3; CDR3: ASSLGTSYNEQF
V: TRBV28; CDR3: ASSLPLAGDNEQF
V: TRBV5-6; CDR3: ASSPGGRGDWRTTGELF
V: TRBV6-1; CDR3: ASSRGRGTEAF
V: TRBV7-2; CDR3: ASSPQGSYRTEAF
V: TRBV2; CDR3: ASSPGTGMNTEAF
V: TRBV27; CDR3: ASSLSPLRGNQPQH
V: TRBV6-6; CDR3: ASTQTGGYGYT
V: TRBV18; CDR3: ASSPTTKGDYGYT
V: TRBV28; CDR3: ASSGDRAVGGNTIY
V: TRBV30; CDR3: AWSVGAAQNTGELF
V: TRBV5-4; CDR3: ASSLDAGVSEQY
V: TRBV25-1; CDR3: ASSSMGGTEF
V: TRBV19; CDR3: ASSRGQASGANVLT
V: TRBV7-7; CDR3: ASSPTFGRTGADTQY
V: TRBV5-1; CDR3: ASQGDKAGAYNEQF
V: TRBV5-1; CDR3: ASSLEGAPLGNTIY
V: TRBV7-9; CDR3: ASSLGTNSNYGYT
V: TRBV2; CDR3: ASSEPQGVPSEAF
V: TRBV30; CDR3: AWSIKEKQY
V: TRBV5-5; CDR3: ASSLGGGKGFYGYT
V: TRBV6-5; CDR3: ASSRERETEAF
V: TRBV19; CDR3: ASSMGEVADTQY
V: TRBV6-1; CDR3: ASSAGTDNSPLH
V: TRBV30; CDR3: AWSVSREYGYT
V: TRBV30; CDR3: AWSVLGSEQC
V: TRBV5-5; CDR3: ASSPTMNTEAF
V: TRBV19; CDR3: ASSIDFSGTSGRGSGELF
V: TRBV4-2; CDR3: ASSLGRELREKLF
V: TRBV7-9; CDR3: ASSLWAGSGEKLF
V: TRBV6-5; CDR3: ASRLDRVSGTEAF
V: TRBV5-1; CDR3: ASSLGRANTGELF
V: TRBV27; CDR3: ASSRQGGGYGYT